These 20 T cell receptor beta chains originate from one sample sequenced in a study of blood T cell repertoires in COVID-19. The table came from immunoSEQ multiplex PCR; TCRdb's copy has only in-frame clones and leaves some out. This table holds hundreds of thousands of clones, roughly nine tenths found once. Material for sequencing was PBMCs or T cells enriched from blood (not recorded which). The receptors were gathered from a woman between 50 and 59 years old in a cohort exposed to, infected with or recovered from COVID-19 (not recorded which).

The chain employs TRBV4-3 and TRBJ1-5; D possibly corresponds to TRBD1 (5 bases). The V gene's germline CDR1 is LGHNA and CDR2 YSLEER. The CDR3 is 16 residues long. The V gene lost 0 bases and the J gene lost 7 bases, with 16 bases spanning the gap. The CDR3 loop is CASSQDAGPGRQPQHF. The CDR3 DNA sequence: TGCGCCAGCAGCCAAGATGCAGGGCCGGGTCGACAGCCCCAGCATTTT.

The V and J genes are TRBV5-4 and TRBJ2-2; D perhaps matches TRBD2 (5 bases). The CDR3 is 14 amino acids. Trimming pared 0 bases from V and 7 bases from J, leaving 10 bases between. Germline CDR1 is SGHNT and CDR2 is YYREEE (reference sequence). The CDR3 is CASSLADTSGELFF. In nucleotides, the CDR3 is TGTGCCAGCAGCTTGGCCGATACTAGCGGGGAGCTGTTTTTT.

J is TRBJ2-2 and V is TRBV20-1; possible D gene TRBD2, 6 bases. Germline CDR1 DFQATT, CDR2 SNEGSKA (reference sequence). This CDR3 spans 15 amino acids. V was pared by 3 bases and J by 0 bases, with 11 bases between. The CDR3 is CSASSGETNTGELFF. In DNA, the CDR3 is TGCAGTGCTAGTTCGGGGGAAACGAACACCGGGGAGCTGTTTTTT.

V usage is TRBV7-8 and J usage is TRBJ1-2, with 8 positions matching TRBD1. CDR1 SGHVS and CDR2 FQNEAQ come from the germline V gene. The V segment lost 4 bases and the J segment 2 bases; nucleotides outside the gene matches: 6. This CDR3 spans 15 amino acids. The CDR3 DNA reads TGTGCCAGCAGCTACGGACAGGGTGGGAACTATGGCTACACCTTC. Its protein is CASSYGQGGNYGYTF.

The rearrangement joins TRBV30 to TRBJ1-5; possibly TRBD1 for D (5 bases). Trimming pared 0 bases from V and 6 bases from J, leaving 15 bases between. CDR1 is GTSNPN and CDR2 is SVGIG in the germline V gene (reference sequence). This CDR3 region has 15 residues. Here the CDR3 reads CAWSVPGPRVQPQHF. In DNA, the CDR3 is TGTGCCTGGAGTGTCCCCGGTCCCAGGGTTCAGCCCCAGCATTTT.

The CDR3 nucleotides are TGTGCCAGCAGCGGCTCAGGGGGCCCCGTGACTAACTATGGCTACACCTTC. Protein sequence: CASSGSGGPVTNYGYTF. The rearrangement uses TRBV5-4 and TRBJ1-2; TRBD1 matches at 8 bases. CDR1 and CDR2 from the germline V gene are SGHNT and YYREEE (reference sequence). The CDR3 runs 17 residues. Germline trimming cut 4 bases from V and 0 bases from J; bases unmatched to any gene: 11.

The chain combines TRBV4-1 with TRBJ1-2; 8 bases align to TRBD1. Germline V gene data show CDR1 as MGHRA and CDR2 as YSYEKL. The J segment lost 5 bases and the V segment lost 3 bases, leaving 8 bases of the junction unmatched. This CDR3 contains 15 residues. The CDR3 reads CASSQATDREYGYTF. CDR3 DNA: TGCGCCAGCAGCCAGGCTACGGACAGGGAATATGGCTACACCTTC.

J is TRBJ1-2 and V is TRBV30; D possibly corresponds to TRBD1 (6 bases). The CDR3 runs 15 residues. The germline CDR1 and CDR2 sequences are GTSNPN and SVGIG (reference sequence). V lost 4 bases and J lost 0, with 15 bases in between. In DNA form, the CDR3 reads TGTGCCTGGACCTCCCCAGGGGAAGCTAACTATGGCTACACCTTC. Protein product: CAWTSPGEANYGYTF.

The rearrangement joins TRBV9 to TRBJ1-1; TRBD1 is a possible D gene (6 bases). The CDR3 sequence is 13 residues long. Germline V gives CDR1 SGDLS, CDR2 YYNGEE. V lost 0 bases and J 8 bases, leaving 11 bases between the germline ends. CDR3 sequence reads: CASSVDVTGEAFF. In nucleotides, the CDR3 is TGTGCCAGCAGCGTAGATGTAACAGGGGAAGCTTTCTTT.

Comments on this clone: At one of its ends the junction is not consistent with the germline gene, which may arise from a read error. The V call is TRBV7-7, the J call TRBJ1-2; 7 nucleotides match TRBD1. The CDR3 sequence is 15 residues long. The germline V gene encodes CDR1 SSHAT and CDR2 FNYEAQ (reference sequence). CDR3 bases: TGTGCTAGCATCCCCCCGGGACAGACCAACTATGGCTACACCTTC. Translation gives CASIPPGQTNYGYTF.

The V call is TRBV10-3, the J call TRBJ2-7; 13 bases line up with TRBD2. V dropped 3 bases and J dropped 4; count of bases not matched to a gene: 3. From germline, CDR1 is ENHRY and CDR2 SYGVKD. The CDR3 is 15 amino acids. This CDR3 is CAISELAGGPYEQYF. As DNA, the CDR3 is TGTGCCATCAGTGAACTAGCGGGGGGGCCTTACGAGCAGTACTTC.

CDR3 sequence: CASSIDGTGGWNEQFF. DNA of the CDR3: TGTGCCAGTAGTATAGATGGGACAGGGGGCTGGAATGAGCAGTTCTTC. This rearrangement joins TRBV19 to TRBJ2-1, with TRBD1 matching 12 bases. Germline V gene data show CDR1 as LNHDA and CDR2 as SQIVND (reference sequence). After removal of 0 bases from V and 7 bases from J, the junction contained 4 bases not matched to a gene. The CDR3 extends over 16 amino acids.

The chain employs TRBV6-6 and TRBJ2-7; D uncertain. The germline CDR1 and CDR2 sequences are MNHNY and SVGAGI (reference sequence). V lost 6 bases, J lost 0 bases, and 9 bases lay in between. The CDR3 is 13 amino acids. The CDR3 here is CASRTESSYEQYF. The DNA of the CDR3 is TGTGCCAGCAGAACAGAGAGCTCCTACGAGCAGTACTTC.

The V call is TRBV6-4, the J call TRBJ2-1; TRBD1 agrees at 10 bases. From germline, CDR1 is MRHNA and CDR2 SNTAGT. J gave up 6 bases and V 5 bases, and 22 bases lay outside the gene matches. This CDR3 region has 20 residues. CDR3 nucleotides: TGTGCCAGCAGTCCAACCCAGGTGGGACAGGGGCACCTTCGGGGCAATGAGCAGTTCTTC. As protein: CASSPTQVGQGHLRGNEQFF.

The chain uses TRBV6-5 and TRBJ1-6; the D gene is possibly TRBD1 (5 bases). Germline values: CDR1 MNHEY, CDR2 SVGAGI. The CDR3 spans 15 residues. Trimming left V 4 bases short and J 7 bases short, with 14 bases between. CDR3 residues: CASSFYSGGNSPLHF. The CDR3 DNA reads TGTGCCAGCAGTTTCTACTCGGGGGGGAATTCACCCCTCCACTTT.

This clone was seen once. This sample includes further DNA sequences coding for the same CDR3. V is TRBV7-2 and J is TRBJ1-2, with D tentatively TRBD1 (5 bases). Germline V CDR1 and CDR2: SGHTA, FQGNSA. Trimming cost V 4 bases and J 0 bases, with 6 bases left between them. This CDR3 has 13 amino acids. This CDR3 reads CASSSQANYGYTF. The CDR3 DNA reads TGTGCCAGCAGCTCACAGGCTAACTATGGCTACACCTTC.

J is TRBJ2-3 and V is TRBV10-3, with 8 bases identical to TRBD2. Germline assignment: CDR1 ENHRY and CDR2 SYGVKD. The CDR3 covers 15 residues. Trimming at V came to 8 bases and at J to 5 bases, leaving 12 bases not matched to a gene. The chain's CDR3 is CAILGGLGVGDTQYF. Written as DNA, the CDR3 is TGTGCCATCCTTGGGGGACTAGGGGTCGGAGATACGCAGTATTTT.

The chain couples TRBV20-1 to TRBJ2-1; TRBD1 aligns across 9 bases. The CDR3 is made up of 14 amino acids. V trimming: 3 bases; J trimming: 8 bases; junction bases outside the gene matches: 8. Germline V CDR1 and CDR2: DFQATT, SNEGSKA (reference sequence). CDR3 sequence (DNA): TGCAGTGCTAGTTCGTGGGGACAGGGCGATGAGCAGTTCTTC. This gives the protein CSASSWGQGDEQFF.

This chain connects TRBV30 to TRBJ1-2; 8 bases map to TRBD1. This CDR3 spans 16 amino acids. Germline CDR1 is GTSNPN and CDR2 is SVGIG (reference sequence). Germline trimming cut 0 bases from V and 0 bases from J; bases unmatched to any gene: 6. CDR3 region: CAWSVHRGVPNYGYTF. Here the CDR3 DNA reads TGTGCCTGGAGTGTACACAGGGGGGTTCCTAACTATGGCTACACCTTC.

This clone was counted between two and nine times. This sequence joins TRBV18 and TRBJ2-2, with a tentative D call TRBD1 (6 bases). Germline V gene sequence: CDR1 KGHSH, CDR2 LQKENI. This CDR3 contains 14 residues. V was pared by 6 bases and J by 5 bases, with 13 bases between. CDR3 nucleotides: TGTGCCAGCTCCATCACAACAGGGACCGGGGAGCTGTTTTTT. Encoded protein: CASSITTGTGELFF.